Included here is one TCR beta chain sequence, with context. Its antigen is currently unknown. CDR1 GTSNPN and CDR2 SVGIG come from the germline V gene (reference sequence). The CDR3 covers 12 residues. Trimming stripped 7 bases from V and 1 base from J, with 10 bases between. Presence of unique molecular identifiers characterized the TCR beta cDNA libraries. One entry per CDR3 protein, called by TCRdb with MiXCR from the PCR reads. The sample consists of about 160,000 distinct CDR3 sequences, roughly 35% of them appearing once. This sample stems from a study of post-analysis software for immune sequencing data. Study information: Disease courses included relapsing-remitting, secondary progressive and progressive-relapsing multiple sclerosis. Whole-study findings and limits: Significantly lower normalized Chao1 diversity was found in patients with multiple sclerosis relative to controls. Controls had lower frequencies than patients of about 5 TRBV segments, which included TRBV5-6, TRBV5-1 and TRBV20-1.

This clonotype was sampled from a girl under 18 with multiple sclerosis. The material sequenced was blood, taken after autologous hematopoietic stem cell transplantation. The chain joins TRBV30 to TRBJ1-1; D gene uncertain. The CDR3 nucleotides read TGTGCCTCATCCAGGACGAACACTGAAGCTTTCTTT. Residues: CASSRTNTEAFF.